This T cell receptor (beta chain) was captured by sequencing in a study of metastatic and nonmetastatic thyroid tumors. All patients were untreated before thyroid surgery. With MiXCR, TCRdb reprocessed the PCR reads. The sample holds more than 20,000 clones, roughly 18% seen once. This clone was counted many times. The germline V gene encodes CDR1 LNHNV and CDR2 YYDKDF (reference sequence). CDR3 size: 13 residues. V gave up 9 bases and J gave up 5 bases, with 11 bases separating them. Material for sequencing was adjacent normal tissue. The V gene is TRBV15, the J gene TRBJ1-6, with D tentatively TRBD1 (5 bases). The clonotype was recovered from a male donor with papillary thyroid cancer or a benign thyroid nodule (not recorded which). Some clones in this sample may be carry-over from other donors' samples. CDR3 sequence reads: CATEQGNNSPLHF. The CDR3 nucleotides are TGTGCCACTGAGCAGGGCAATAATTCACCCCTCCACTTT. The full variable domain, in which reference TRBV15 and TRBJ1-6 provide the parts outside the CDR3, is DAMVIQNPRYQVTQFGKPVTLSCSQTLNHNVMYWYQQKSSQAPKLLFHYYDKDFNNEADTPDNFQSRRPNTSFCFLDIRSPGLGDTAMYLCATEQGNNSPLHFGNGTRLTVT.